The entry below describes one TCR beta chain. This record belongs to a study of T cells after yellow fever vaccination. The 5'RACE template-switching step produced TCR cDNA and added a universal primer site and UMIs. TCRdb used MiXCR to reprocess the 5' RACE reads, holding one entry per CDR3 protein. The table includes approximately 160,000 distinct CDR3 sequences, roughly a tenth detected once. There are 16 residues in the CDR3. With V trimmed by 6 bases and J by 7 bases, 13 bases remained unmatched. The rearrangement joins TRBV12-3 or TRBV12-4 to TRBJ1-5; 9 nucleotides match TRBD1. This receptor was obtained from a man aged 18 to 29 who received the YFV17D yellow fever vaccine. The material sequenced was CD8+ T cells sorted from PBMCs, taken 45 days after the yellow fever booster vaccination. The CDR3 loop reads CASSLTGTGQGQPQHF. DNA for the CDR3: TGTGCCAGCAGCCTCACCGGGACAGGGCAGGGACAGCCCCAGCATTTT.